This TCR beta chain was observed in a study of blood T cell repertoires in COVID-19. Study information: The United States, Italy and Spain provided the acute and convalescent COVID-19 samples.

In germline, CDR1 is KGHSH, CDR2 LQKENI. J was trimmed by 4 bases and V by 1 base; bases with no gene match: 4. The length of the CDR3 is 14 residues. In the original processing: Amplification with reference gene primers provided the estimates of nucleated cell counts. Some clones are missing from TCRdb's copy, which holds only in-frame ones; the method was immunoSEQ multiplex PCR. The D gene and trimming were derived from the DNA, and the V and J assignments and clone size from that table. The sample has some 120,000 clones; more than 75% are singletons. The sample consisted of peripheral blood. The TCR comes from a human donor in a cohort sampled during active COVID-19. The chain uses TRBV18 and TRBJ2-7, with TRBD2 matching 7 bases. The CDR3: CASSPRGSGYEQYF. In DNA form, the CDR3 reads TGTGCCAGCTCACCACGCGGGAGTGGATACGAGCAGTACTTC. Full variable domain (outside the CDR3, taken from reference TRBV18 and TRBJ2-7): NAGVMQNPRHLVRRRGQEARLRCSPMKGHSHVYWYRQLPEEGLKFMVYLQKENIIDESGMPKERFSAEFPKEGPSILRIQQVVRGDSAAYFCASSPRGSGYEQYFGPGTRLTVT.